One sample yielded the 26 T cell receptor beta chains listed below, sequenced in a study of blood T cell repertoires in COVID-19. The repertoire was sequenced with immunoSEQ multiplex PCR; TCRdb's copy has only in-frame clones and lacks some. In the table there are fewer than 200,000 clones, approximately 90% of which are singletons. The material sequenced was peripheral blood. These receptors were collected from a man aged 40-49 years with active or convalescent COVID-19.

The chain has TRBV7-2 and TRBJ1-1; D gene uncertain. The CDR3 consists of 14 residues. Trimming pared 0 bases from V and 1 base from J, leaving 6 bases between. CDR1 is SGHTA and CDR2 is FQGNSA in the germline V gene. CDR3 DNA: TGTGCCAGCAGCTTAGCGCAGTGGAACACTGAAGCTTTCTTT. It is translated as CASSLAQWNTEAFF.

This chain connects TRBV5-1 to TRBJ2-1; 16 bases are a match to TRBD2. V was clipped by 4 bases and J by 7 bases; unmatched bases: 5. The CDR3 consists of 16 residues. CDR1 is SGHRS and CDR2 is YFSETQ in the germline V gene. The CDR3 coding sequence is TGCGCCAGCAGCATAGGGACTAGCGGGAGGGTAAATGAGCAGTTCTTC. This sequence encodes CASSIGTSGRVNEQFF.

The V and J genes are TRBV28 and TRBJ2-2; perhaps TRBD2 as D (5 bases). The CDR3 totals 16 residues. The V and J ends lost 6 bases and 7 bases respectively, with 21 bases between them. From germline, CDR1 is MDHEN and CDR2 SYDVKM. The CDR3 is CASSRLLGGRVGELFF. The CDR3 DNA reads as TGTGCCAGCAGCCGCCTCCTTGGTGGGCGGGTCGGGGAGCTGTTTTTT.

This clone was picked up one time. For the CDR3, the DNA is TGTGCCAGCTCACCACCGAACACCTACGAGCAGTACTTC. It encodes CASSPPNTYEQYF. The V gene is TRBV18, the J gene TRBJ2-7, with D hard to call. Germline assignment: CDR1 KGHSH and CDR2 LQKENI. The CDR3 consists of 13 residues. Trimming left V 0 bases short and J 2 bases short, with 5 bases between. The entire variable domain, with the rest obtained from reference TRBV18 and TRBJ2-7, is as follows: NAGVMQNPRHLVRRRGQEARLRCSPMKGHSHVYWYRQLPEEGLKFMVYLQKENIIDESGMPKERFSAEFPKEGPSILRIQQVVRGDSAAYFCASSPPNTYEQYFGPGTRLTVT.

The chain joins TRBV29-1 to TRBJ1-1, with D perhaps matching TRBD1 (6 bases). CDR3 length equals 12 residues. The V gene's germline CDR1 is SQVTM and CDR2 ANQGSEA. Trimming cost V 6 bases and J 5 bases, with 13 bases left between them. CDR3 protein: CSVRRGGTEAFF. The CDR3 nucleotides are TGCAGCGTCCGAAGGGGGGGGACTGAAGCTTTCTTT.

The chain uses TRBV12-2 and TRBJ1-4. TRBV12-2 is a known pseudogene. This CDR3 has 17 residues. The CDR3 protein is CASRKEERAEGREKLFF. The DNA for the CDR3 is TGTGCAAGTCGCAAAGAAGAACGGGCGGAGGGTCGCGAAAAACTGTTTTTT.

The chain recombines TRBV19 with TRBJ2-2; TRBD1 matches at 8 bases. With V trimmed by 3 bases and J by 1 base, 4 bases remained unmatched. This CDR3 contains 16 residues. The germline V gene has CDR1 LNHDA and CDR2 SQIVND (reference sequence). The CDR3 loop is CASSMATGGNTGELFF. The CDR3 nucleotides read TGTGCCAGTAGTATGGCCACAGGGGGGAACACCGGGGAGCTGTTTTTT. Looking up the rest from reference TRBV19 and TRBJ2-2 gives the full variable domain: DGGITQSPKYLFRKEGQNVTLSCEQNLNHDAMYWYRQDPGQGLRLIYYSQIVNDFQKGDIAEGYSVSREKKESFPLTVTSAQKNPTAFYLCASSMATGGNTGELFFGEGSRLTVL.

The chain couples TRBV19 to TRBJ1-5; no clear D gene. Deletions cut 4 bases from V and 2 bases from J, with 12 bases between. CDR1 is LNHDA and CDR2 is SQIVND in the germline V gene (reference sequence). The CDR3 is made up of 15 amino acids. The CDR3 DNA reads TGTGCCAGTAGTAACCAGGAAACGGGCAATCAGCCCCAGCATTTT. It yields the protein CASSNQETGNQPQHF.

This sequence joins TRBV19 and TRBJ1-5; 7 bases line up with TRBD1. The CDR3 has 14 residues. Germline V CDR1 and CDR2: LNHDA, SQIVND (reference sequence). Trimming at V came to 6 bases and at J to 0 bases, leaving 2 bases not matched to a gene. In nucleotides, the CDR3 is TGTGCCAGTAGCTACAGGGGTAGCAATCAGCCCCAGCATTTT. It specifies CASSYRGSNQPQHF. The entire variable domain, with the rest obtained from reference TRBV19 and TRBJ1-5, is as follows: DGGITQSPKYLFRKEGQNVTLSCEQNLNHDAMYWYRQDPGQGLRLIYYSQIVNDFQKGDIAEGYSVSREKKESFPLTVTSAQKNPTAFYLCASSYRGSNQPQHFGDGTRLSIL.

The chain is built from TRBV7-9 and TRBJ2-7, with 7 bases fitting TRBD1. V was pared by 5 bases and J by 6 bases, with 7 bases of the junction left unmatched. Germline values: CDR1 SEHNR, CDR2 FQNEAQ (reference sequence). The CDR3 is 13 residues long. As DNA, the CDR3 is TGTGCCAGCAGCCGGGACAGTTTCAGCGAGCAGTACTTC. It codes for CASSRDSFSEQYF.

The chain has TRBV6-2 or TRBV6-3 and TRBJ2-2; D not certain. Germline CDR1 reads MNHEY; CDR2 reads SVGEGT. Trimming took 3 bases from V and 3 from J, leaving 5 bases between them. CDR3 length equals 13 residues. The CDR3 sequence: CASSYEDTGELFF. The CDR3 DNA sequence: TGTGCCAGCAGTTATGAGGACACCGGGGAGCTGTTTTTT.

The genes are TRBV7-3 and TRBJ2-2; no reliable D call. CDR3 length: 16 residues. V was pared by 2 bases and J by 6 bases, with 16 bases between. Looked up from germline, CDR1 is SGHTA and CDR2 is FQGTGA. CDR3 residues: CASSLFQLTISGELFF. CDR3 in DNA: TGTGCCAGCAGCTTATTCCAGTTAACAATCTCCGGGGAGCTGTTTTTT.

The chain uses TRBV5-1 and TRBJ1-2; 11 nucleotides match TRBD1. This CDR3 has 15 residues. Germline CDR1 SGHRS, CDR2 YFSETQ. V was pared by 6 bases and J by 5 bases, with 9 bases of the junction left unmatched. The CDR3 coding sequence is TGCGCCAGCAACCCGGGACAGGGGGTACAATATGGCTACACCTTC. Its translation is CASNPGQGVQYGYTF.

This chain connects TRBV9 to TRBJ2-2; D call uncertain. CDR1 SGDLS and CDR2 YYNGEE come from the germline V gene. This CDR3 is built from 15 residues. Trimming cost V 3 bases and J 0 bases, with 9 bases left between them. DNA for the CDR3: TGTGCCAGCAGCGAGAGGCAGACGAACACCGGGGAGCTGTTTTTT. This encodes CASSERQTNTGELFF.

The chain recombines TRBV2 with TRBJ2-2, with D maybe TRBD1 (5 bases). V was trimmed by 7 bases and J by 6 bases, leaving 18 bases between them. This CDR3 comprises 15 residues. The V gene's germline CDR1 is SNHLY and CDR2 FYNNEI. The CDR3 DNA reads as TGTGCCAGCACGATACAGGCGTCGAGTGCCGGGGAGCTGTTTTTT. This sequence encodes CASTIQASSAGELFF.

The chain recombines TRBV18 with TRBJ1-2, with 9 bases lining up with TRBD1. This CDR3 comprises 14 residues. Germline values: CDR1 KGHSH, CDR2 LQKENI. With V trimmed by 4 bases and J by 7 bases, 7 bases remained unmatched. The CDR3 protein is CASSLEQGAVGYTF. The CDR3 region has the DNA TGTGCCAGCTCACTGGAACAGGGGGCGGTTGGCTACACCTTC.

The chain links TRBV24-1 to TRBJ2-1, with 7 bases matching TRBD1. The CDR3 is 16 amino acids. V lost 2 bases and J lost 3; bases outside the gene matches: 6. Germline V gene lookup returns CDR1 KGHDR and CDR2 SFDVKD. The CDR3, as DNA: TGTGCCACCAGTGATTACACAGGGGCCAACTACAATGAGCAGTTCTTC. Translating it yields CATSDYTGANYNEQFF.

The chain links TRBV19 to TRBJ1-5, with D uncertain. Trimming shortened V by 3 bases and J by 4 bases, and 13 bases separated the two germline ends. The CDR3 is 15 amino acids. CDR1 and CDR2 (germline): LNHDA, SQIVND (reference sequence). CDR3 protein: CASSISGFSNQPQHF. CDR3 nucleotides: TGTGCCAGTAGTATTTCAGGTTTTTCGAATCAGCCCCAGCATTTT.

The J gene is TRBJ1-4, the V gene TRBV5-6; D call uncertain. The CDR3 has 13 residues. V shed 0 bases and J shed 7 bases, with 7 bases lying between them. CDR1 SGHDT and CDR2 YYEEEE come from the germline V gene. The CDR3 reads CASSLDPVEKLFF. CDR3 DNA sequence: TGTGCCAGCAGCTTGGATCCGGTTGAAAAACTGTTTTTT.

This sequence joins TRBV27 and TRBJ1-4, with D tentatively TRBD1 (5 bases). The germline V and J ends were trimmed by 0 bases and 6 bases, with 8 bases remaining between them. CDR3 length: 14 amino acids. Germline assignment: CDR1 MNHEY and CDR2 SMNVEV (reference sequence). This CDR3 reads CASSLSGAYEKLFF. The CDR3 coding sequence is TGTGCCAGCAGTTTATCAGGGGCTTATGAAAAACTGTTTTTT.

The rearrangement links TRBV24-1 to TRBJ2-7; 7 bases map to TRBD2. The CDR3 length is 13 residues. Germline CDR1 reads KGHDR; CDR2 reads SFDVKD. J was trimmed by 3 bases and V by 12 bases; bases with no gene match: 10. As DNA, the CDR3 is TGTGCCGTTAGCCCTGGGGGGGGCTACGAGCAGTACTTC. Residues: CAVSPGGGYEQYF.

The chain has TRBV11-1 and TRBJ2-5; the match to TRBD2 covers 9 bases. Germline trimming cut 0 bases from V and 1 base from J; bases unmatched to any gene: 3. Germline loops: CDR1 SGHAT, CDR2 FQDESV (reference sequence). This CDR3 spans 16 amino acids. CDR3 in DNA: TGTGCCAGCAGCTTAGCGGTAGCGGGAGCCCAAGAGACCCAGTACTTC. This gives the protein CASSLAVAGAQETQYF.

This chain links TRBV9 with TRBJ2-3; D unclear. V lost 2 bases, J lost 2 bases, and 3 bases lay in between. The CDR3 consists of 12 residues. Germline loops: CDR1 SGDLS, CDR2 YYNGEE. This CDR3 is CASSVYTDTQYF. The CDR3 coding sequence is TGTGCCAGCAGCGTTTACACAGATACGCAGTATTTT.

This clone was counted a few times. This chain connects TRBV28 to TRBJ2-3; D is uncertain. In germline, CDR1 is MDHEN, CDR2 SYDVKM. Trimming cost V 7 bases and J 10 bases, with 15 bases left between them. This CDR3 comprises 12 residues. In DNA, the CDR3 is TGTGCCAGCATGGAAAAACTAACGGCGCAGTATTTT. Protein sequence: CASMEKLTAQYF.

The chain has TRBV30 and TRBJ1-1; maybe TRBD1 (5 bases). In germline, CDR1 is GTSNPN, CDR2 SVGIG (reference sequence). Trimming stripped 0 bases from V and 6 bases from J, with 11 bases between. The CDR3 spans 13 residues. The CDR3 DNA sequence: TGTGCCTGGAGTGTTGTCCAGGGCTCTGAAGCTTTCTTT. It specifies CAWSVVQGSEAFF.

The rearrangement links TRBV4-1 to TRBJ1-3; TRBD1 matches at 7 bases. The junction had 4 bases not matched to a gene; V was cut back by 7 bases and J by 1 base. The CDR3 runs 14 residues. Germline CDR1 reads MGHRA; CDR2 reads YSYEKL. In nucleotides, the CDR3 is TGCGCCAGCACACAGACAGGGTCTGGAAACACCATATATTTT. Translated, it gives CASTQTGSGNTIYF.